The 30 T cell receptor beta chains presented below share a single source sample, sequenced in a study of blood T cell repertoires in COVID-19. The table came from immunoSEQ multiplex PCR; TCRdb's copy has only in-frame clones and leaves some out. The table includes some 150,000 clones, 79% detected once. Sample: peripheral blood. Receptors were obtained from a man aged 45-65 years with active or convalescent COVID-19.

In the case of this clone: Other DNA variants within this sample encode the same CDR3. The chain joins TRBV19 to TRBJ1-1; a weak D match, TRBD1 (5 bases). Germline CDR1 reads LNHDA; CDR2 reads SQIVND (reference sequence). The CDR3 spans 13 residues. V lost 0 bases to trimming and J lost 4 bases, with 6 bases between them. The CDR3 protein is CASSIDRVTEAFF. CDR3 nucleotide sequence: TGTGCCAGTAGTATAGACAGGGTCACTGAAGCTTTCTTT.

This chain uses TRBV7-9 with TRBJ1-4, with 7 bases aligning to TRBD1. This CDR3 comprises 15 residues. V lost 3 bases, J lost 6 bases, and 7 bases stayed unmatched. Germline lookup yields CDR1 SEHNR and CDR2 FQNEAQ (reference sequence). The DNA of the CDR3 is TGTGCCAGCAGCTTCGGCGACAGGGTTGATGAAAAACTGTTTTTT. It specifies CASSFGDRVDEKLFF. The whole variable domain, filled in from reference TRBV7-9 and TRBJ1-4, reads DTGVSQNPRHKITKRGQNVTFRCDPISEHNRLYWYRQTLGQGPEFLTYFQNEAQLEKSRLLSDRFSAERPKGSFSTLEIQRTEQGDSAMYLCASSFGDRVDEKLFFGSGTQLSVL.

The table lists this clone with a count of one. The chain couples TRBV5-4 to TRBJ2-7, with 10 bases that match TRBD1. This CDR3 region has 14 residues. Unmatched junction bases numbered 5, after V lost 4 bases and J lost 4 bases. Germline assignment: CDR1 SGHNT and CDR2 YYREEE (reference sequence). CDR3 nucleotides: TGTGCCAGCAGCATTGACAGGGGGCTTTACGAGCAGTACTTC. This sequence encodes CASSIDRGLYEQYF.

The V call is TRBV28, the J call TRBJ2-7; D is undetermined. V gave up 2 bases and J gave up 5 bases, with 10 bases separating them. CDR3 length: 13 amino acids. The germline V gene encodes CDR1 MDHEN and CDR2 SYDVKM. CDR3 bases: TGTGCCAGCAGTTTAACACTCACAGACGAGCAGTACTTC. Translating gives CASSLTLTDEQYF.

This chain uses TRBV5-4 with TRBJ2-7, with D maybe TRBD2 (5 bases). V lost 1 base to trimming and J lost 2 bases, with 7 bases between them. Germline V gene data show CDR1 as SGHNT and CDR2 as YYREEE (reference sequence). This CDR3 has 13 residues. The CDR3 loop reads CASSLPGTYEQYF. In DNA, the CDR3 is TGTGCCAGCAGCTTGCCCGGGACCTACGAGCAGTACTTC.

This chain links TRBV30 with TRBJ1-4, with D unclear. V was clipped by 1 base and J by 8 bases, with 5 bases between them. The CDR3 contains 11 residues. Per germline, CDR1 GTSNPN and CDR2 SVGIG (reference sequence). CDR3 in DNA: TGTGCCTGGAGTGCGGGGGAAAAACTGTTTTTT. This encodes CAWSAGEKLFF.

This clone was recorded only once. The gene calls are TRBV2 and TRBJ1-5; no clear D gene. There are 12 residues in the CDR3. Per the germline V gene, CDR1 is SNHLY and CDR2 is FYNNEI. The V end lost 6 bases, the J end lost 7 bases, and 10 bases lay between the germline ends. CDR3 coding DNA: TGTGCCAGCAGCTTCGAGGAGCAGCCCCAGCATTTT. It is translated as CASSFEEQPQHF.

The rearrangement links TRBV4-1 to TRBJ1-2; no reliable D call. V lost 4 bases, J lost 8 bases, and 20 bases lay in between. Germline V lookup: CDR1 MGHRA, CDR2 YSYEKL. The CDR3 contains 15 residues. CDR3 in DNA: TGCGCCAGCAGCCGCACTCTTCAGTCACGGAGAGGCTACACCTTC. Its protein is CASSRTLQSRRGYTF.

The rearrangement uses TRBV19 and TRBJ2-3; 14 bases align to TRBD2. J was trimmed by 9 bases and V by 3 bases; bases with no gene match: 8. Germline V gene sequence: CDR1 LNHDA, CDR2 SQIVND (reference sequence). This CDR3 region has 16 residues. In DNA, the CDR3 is TGTGCCAGTAGTATGTCGACTAGCGGGAGGGCTGAGACGCAGTATTTT. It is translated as CASSMSTSGRAETQYF.

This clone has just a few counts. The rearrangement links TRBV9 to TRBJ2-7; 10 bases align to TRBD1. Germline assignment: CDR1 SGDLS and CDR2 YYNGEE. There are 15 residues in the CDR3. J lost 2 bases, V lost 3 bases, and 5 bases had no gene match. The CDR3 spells CASSAGQGGTYEQYF. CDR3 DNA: TGTGCCAGCAGCGCCGGACAGGGGGGGACCTACGAGCAGTACTTC.

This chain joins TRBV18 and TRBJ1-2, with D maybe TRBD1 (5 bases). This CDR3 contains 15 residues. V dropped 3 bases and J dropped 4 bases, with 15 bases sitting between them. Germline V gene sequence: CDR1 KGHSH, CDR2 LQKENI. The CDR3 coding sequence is TGTGCCAGCTCACCGTACGGGGGAGGCTCCTATGGCTACACCTTC. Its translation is CASSPYGGGSYGYTF.

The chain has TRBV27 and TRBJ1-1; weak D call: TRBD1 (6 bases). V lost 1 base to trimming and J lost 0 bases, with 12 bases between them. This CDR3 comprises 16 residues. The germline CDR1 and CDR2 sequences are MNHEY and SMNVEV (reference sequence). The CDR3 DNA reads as TGTGCCAGCAGTTTATTGCCAGGACAGATGAACACTGAAGCTTTCTTT. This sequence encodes CASSLLPGQMNTEAFF.

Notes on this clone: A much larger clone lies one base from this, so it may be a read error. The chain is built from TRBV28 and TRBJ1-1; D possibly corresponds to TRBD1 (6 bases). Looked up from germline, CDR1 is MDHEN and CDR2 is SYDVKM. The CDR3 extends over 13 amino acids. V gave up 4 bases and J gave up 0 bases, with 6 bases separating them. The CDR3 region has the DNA TGTGCCAGCAGTTGGACAGTGAACACTGAAGCTTTCTTT. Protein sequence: CASSWTVNTEAFF. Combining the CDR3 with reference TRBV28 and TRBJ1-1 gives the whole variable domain DVKVTQSSRYLVKRTGEKVFLECVQDMDHENMFWYRQDPGLGLRLIYFSYDVKMKEKGDIPEGYSVSREKKERFSLILESASTNQTSMYLCASSWTVNTEAFFGQGTRLTVV.

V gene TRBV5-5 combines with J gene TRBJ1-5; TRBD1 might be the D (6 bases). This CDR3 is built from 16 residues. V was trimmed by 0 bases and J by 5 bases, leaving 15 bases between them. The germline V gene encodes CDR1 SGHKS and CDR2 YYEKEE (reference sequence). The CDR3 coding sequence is TGTGCCAGCAGCTTGGTACCTCCAGGGGTTGATCAGCCCCAGCATTTT. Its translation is CASSLVPPGVDQPQHF.

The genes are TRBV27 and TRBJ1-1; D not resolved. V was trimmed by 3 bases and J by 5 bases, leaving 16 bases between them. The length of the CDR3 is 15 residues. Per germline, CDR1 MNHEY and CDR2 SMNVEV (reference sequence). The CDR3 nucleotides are TGTGCCAGCAGTTTGGCTACGGGAGGCACAACTGAAGCTTTCTTT. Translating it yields CASSLATGGTTEAFF.

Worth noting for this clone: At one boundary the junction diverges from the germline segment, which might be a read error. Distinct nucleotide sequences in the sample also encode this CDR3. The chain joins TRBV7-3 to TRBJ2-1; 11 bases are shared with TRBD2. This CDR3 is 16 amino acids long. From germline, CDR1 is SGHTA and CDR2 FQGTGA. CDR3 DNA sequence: TGTGCCAGCAGCCCCTTAGCGGGAGGGGTTTACAATGAGCAATTCTTC. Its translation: CASSPLAGGVYNEQFF.

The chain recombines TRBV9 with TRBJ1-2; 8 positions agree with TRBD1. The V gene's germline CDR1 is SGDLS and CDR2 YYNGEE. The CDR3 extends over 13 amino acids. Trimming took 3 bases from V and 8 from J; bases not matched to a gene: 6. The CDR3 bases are TGTGCCAGCAGCGCGGACAGGGCGGTCGGCTACACCTTC. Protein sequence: CASSADRAVGYTF.

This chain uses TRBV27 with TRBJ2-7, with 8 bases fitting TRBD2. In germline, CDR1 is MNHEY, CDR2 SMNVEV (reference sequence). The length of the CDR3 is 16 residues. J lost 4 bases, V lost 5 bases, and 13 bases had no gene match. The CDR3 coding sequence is TGTGCCAGCAGTCCGTTGTTTGCGGGAGGCGTGTACGAGCAGTACTTC. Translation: CASSPLFAGGVYEQYF.

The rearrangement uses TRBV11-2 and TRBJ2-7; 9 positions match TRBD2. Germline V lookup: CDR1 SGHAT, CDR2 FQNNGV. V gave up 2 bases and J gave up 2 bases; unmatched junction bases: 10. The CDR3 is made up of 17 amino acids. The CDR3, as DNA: TGTGCCAGCAGCTTAAGTAGTAGCGGGAGCGTCCCCTACGAGCAGTACTTC. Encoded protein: CASSLSSSGSVPYEQYF.

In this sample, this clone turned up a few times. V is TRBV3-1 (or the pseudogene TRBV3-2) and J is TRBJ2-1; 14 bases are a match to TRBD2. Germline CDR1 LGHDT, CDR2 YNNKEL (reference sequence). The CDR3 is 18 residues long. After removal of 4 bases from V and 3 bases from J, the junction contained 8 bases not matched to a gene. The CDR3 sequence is CASSPRLAGGRGYNEQFF. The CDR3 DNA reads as TGTGCCAGCAGCCCACGACTAGCGGGAGGGCGAGGCTACAATGAGCAGTTCTTC.

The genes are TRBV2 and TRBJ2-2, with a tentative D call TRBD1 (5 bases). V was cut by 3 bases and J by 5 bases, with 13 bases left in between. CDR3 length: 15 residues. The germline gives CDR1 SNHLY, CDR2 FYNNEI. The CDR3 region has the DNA TGTGCCAGCAGTGAGGTCAGGGATGGTACCGGGGAGCTGTTTTTT. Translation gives CASSEVRDGTGELFF.

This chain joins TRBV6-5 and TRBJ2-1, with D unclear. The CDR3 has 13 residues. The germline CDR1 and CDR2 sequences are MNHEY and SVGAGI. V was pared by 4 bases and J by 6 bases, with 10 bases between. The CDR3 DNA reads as TGTGCCAGCAGTTTAACAGTAACCAATGAGCAGTTCTTC. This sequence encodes CASSLTVTNEQFF.

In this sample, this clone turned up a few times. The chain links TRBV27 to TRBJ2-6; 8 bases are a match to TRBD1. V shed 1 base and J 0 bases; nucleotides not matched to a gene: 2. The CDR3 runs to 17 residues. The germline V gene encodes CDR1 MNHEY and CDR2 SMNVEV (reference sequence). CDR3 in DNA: TGTGCCAGCAGTTTATGGACAGGGCTCTCTGGGGCCAACGTCCTGACTTTC. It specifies CASSLWTGLSGANVLTF. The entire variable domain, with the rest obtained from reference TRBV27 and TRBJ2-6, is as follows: EAQVTQNPRYLITVTGKKLTVTCSQNMNHEYMSWYRQDPGLGLRQIYYSMNVEVTDKGDVPEGYKVSRKEKRNFPLILESPSPNQTSLYFCASSLWTGLSGANVLTFGAGSRLTVL.

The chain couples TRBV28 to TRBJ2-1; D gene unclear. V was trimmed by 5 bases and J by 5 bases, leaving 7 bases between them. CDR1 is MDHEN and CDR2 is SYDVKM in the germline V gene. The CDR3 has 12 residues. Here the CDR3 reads CASSIQNNEQFF. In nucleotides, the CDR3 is TGTGCCAGCAGTATACAGAACAATGAGCAGTTCTTC.

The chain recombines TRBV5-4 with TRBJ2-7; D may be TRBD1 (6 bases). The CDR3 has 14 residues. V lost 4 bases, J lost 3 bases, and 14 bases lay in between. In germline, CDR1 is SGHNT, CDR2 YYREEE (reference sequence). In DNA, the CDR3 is TGTGCCAGCAGCCGCGAACGGGACAACTACGAGCAGTACTTC. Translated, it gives CASSRERDNYEQYF.

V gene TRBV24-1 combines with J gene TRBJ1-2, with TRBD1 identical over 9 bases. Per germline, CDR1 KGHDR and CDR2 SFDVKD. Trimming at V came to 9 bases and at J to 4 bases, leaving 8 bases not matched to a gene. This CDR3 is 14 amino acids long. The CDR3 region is CATSQQGALYGYTF. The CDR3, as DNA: TGTGCCACCTCTCAACAGGGGGCCCTCTATGGCTACACCTTC.

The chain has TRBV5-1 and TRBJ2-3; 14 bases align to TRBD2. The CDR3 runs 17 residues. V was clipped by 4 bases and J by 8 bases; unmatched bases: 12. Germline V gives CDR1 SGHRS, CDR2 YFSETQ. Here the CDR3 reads CASSIAGTSGSGATQYF. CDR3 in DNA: TGCGCCAGCAGCATTGCCGGGACTAGCGGGAGCGGGGCTACGCAGTATTTT. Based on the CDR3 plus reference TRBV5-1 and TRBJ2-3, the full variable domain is KAGVTQTPRYLIKTRGQQVTLSCSPISGHRSVSWYQQTPGQGLQFLFEYFSETQRNKGNFPGRFSGRQFSNSRSEMNVSTLELGDSALYLCASSIAGTSGSGATQYFGPGTRLTVL.

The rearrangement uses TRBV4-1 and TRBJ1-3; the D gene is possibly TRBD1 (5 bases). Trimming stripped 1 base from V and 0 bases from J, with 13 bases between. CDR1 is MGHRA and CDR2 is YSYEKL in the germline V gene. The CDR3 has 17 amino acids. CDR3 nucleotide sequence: TGCGCCAGCAGCCAAGGACCCACGGGGGGCTCTGGAAACACCATATATTTT. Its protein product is CASSQGPTGGSGNTIYF.

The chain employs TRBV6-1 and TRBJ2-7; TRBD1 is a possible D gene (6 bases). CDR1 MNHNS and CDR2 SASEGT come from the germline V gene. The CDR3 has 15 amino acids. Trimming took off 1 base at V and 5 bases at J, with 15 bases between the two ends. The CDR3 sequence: CASSEVRGIIDEQYF. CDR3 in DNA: TGTGCCAGCAGTGAAGTGAGGGGGATAATCGACGAGCAGTACTTC.

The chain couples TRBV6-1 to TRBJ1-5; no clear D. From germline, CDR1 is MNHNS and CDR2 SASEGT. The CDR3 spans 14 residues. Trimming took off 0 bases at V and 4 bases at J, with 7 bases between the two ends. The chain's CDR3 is CASSEANRNQPQHF. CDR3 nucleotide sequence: TGTGCCAGCAGTGAAGCTAACAGAAATCAGCCCCAGCATTTT.